This T cell receptor (beta chain) was profiled in a study of T cell repertoires in cytomegalovirus infection. Across the whole study: Shared public TCR beta signatures pointed to both CMV infection and a matching HLA type.

For this clonotype: Its antigen is currently unknown.

The CDR3 is made up of 15 amino acids. The V and J ends lost 0 bases and 4 bases respectively, with 12 bases between them. In germline, CDR1 is MGHRA, CDR2 YSYEKL. Study-wide results and limits: HLA-C-restricted CMV clonotypes gave the most frequent clonotype in two of eight donors. Summed frequency of public TCR beta families distinguished CMV carriers with the relevant HLA.

TCRdb re-called the reads with MiXCR, one entry per CDR3 protein. The table shows 450,000 to 550,000 distinct CDR3 sequences, with approximately 17% occurring only once. This chain uses TRBV4-1 with TRBJ1-2; no clear D. This TCR was recovered from a human donor in good health (CMV status not recorded). Some clones in this sample may be carry-over from other donors' samples. What was sequenced was CD8+ T cells from PBMCs. The CDR3 region is CASSQDVSSGYGYTF. Written as DNA, the CDR3 is TGCGCCAGCAGCCAAGATGTAAGTTCGGGCTATGGCTACACCTTC.